The clone carrying this TCR beta chain was picked up many times. V dropped 3 bases and J dropped 7; count of bases not matched to a gene: 11. Germline CDR1 reads DFQATT; CDR2 reads SNEGSKA (reference sequence). CDR3 length equals 15 residues. These data belong to a study of T-cell reconstitution after alpha-beta-depleted transplantation in children. The TCRbeta library was prepared with unique molecular identifiers. One entry per CDR3 protein results from TCRdb running MiXCR on the PCR reads. The sample holds 200,000 or so distinct CDR3 sequences, about 6% seen once. The V and J genes are TRBV20-1 and TRBJ1-4; 7 bases are a match to TRBD1. The sequencing here drew on PBMCs, taken before TCRalphabeta/CD19-depleted stem cell transplant. The receptor was derived from a girl under three years old with combined immunodeficiency, due to receive a stem cell transplant. CDR3 sequence (DNA): TGCAGTGCTAGCGGGTCAGGGGGGTATGGTGAAAAACTGTTTTTT. As protein: CSASGSGGYGEKLFF.